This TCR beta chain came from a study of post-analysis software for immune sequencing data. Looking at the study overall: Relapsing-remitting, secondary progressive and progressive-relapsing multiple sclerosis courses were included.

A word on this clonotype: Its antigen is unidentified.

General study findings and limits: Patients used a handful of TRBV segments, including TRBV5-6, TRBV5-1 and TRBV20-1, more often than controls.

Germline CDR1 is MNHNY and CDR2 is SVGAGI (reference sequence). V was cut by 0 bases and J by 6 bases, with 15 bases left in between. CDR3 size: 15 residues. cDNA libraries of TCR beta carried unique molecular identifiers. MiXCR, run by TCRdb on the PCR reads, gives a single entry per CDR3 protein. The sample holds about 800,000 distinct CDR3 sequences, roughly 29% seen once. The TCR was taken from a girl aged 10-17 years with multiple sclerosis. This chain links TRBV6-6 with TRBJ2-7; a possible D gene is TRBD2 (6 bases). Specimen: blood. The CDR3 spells CASSYSSGVSSEQYF. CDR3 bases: TGTGCCAGCAGTTACTCGTCGGGAGTGTCTAGCGAGCAGTACTTC.